The sequence of this T cell receptor (beta chain) was determined in a study of blood T cell repertoires in COVID-19. This CDR3 comprises 15 residues. V lost 1 base to trimming and J lost 7 bases; unmatched junction nucleotides: 3. The germline gives CDR1 MGHRA, CDR2 YSYEKL. The Seattle patients, enrolled during active infection, were followed longitudinally. Measured with immunoSEQ multiplex PCR; TCRdb has only the in-frame clones, and not every one. In the table there are 300,000 to 400,000 clones, roughly 90% of which are singletons. The material sequenced was peripheral blood. The rearrangement joins TRBV4-1 to TRBJ2-1; TRBD2 matches at 11 bases. The clonotype originates from a woman aged 70-85 years with COVID-19, enrolled during active disease. CDR3 nucleotides: TGCGCCAGCAGCCAAGGACTAGCGGGGAGGAATGAGCAGTTCTTC. Its translation is CASSQGLAGRNEQFF.